Listed below are T cell receptor beta chains from one sample, sequenced in a study of blood T cell repertoires in COVID-19. Sequencing was performed with immunoSEQ multiplex PCR; in TCRdb, only in-frame clones are kept and a portion is missing. The sample includes about 70,000 clones, approximately 84% of them seen just once. The sample was peripheral blood. The receptors stem from a human donor in a cohort sampled during active COVID-19. Each CDR3 is given with its conserved first and last residue. Each record gives: D gene, V gene, J gene, CDR3 protein, CDR3 DNA. A D gene is named only where the DNA matches it firmly.

d_call: TRBD1
v_call: TRBV24-1
j_call: TRBJ1-2
cdr3_aa: CATSDPKTGGSYGYTF
cdr3_nt: TGTGCCACCAGTGATCCCAAGACAGGGGGCAGCTATGGCTACACCTTC

d_call: NA
v_call: TRBV7-2
j_call: TRBJ2-2
cdr3_aa: CASSPGLTGELFF
cdr3_nt: TGTGCCAGCAGCCCGGGACTCACCGGGGAGCTGTTTTTT

d_call: NA
v_call: TRBV4-1
j_call: TRBJ2-2
cdr3_aa: CASSLDSWETGELFF
cdr3_nt: TGCGCCAGCAGCCTGGACAGCTGGGAGACCGGGGAGCTGTTTTTT

d_call: NA
v_call: TRBV30
j_call: TRBJ2-1
cdr3_aa: CAWSASYEQFF
cdr3_nt: TGTGCCTGGAGTGCTAGTTATGAGCAGTTCTTC

d_call: NA
v_call: TRBV6-2/TRBV6-3
j_call: TRBJ1-2
cdr3_aa: CASSYRGAGYHGYTF
cdr3_nt: TGTGCCAGCAGTTACCGTGGCGCAGGGTACCATGGCTACACCTTC

d_call: TRBD1
v_call: TRBV5-1
j_call: TRBJ1-2
cdr3_aa: CASSYGTDNYGYTF
cdr3_nt: TGCGCCAGCAGCTACGGGACAGATAACTATGGCTACACCTTC

d_call: TRBD1
v_call: TRBV11-2
j_call: TRBJ1-1
cdr3_aa: CASSLGTGPTEAFF
cdr3_nt: TGTGCCAGCAGCTTAGGGACAGGGCCCACTGAAGCTTTCTTT

d_call: NA
v_call: TRBV21-1
j_call: TRBJ2-3
cdr3_aa: CASHAAWLAGGQPEPTSTDTQYF
cdr3_nt: TGTGCCAGCCATGCCGCCTGGCTAGCGGGGGGCCAGCCTGAACCGACTAGCACAGATACGCAGTATTTT

d_call: TRBD1
v_call: TRBV5-1
j_call: TRBJ1-1
cdr3_aa: CASSLAGQGINTEAFF
cdr3_nt: TGCGCCAGCAGCTTGGCCGGACAGGGGATAAACACTGAAGCTTTCTTT

d_call: TRBD2
v_call: TRBV7-3
j_call: TRBJ2-1
cdr3_aa: CASSAGLAGGPVQINEQFF
cdr3_nt: TGTGCCAGCAGCGCAGGACTAGCGGGGGGGCCGGTCCAAATCAATGAGCAGTTCTTC

d_call: TRBD2
v_call: TRBV18
j_call: TRBJ2-5
cdr3_aa: CASSPTGTTQETQYF
cdr3_nt: TGTGCCAGCTCACCTACCGGGACTACACAAGAGACCCAGTACTTC

d_call: NA
v_call: TRBV29-1
j_call: TRBJ2-5
cdr3_aa: CSVEDGQGETQYF
cdr3_nt: TGCAGCGTTGAAGATGGGCAGGGCGAGACCCAGTACTTC

d_call: NA
v_call: TRBV12-5
j_call: TRBJ2-7
cdr3_aa: CASTLGLRSYEQYF
cdr3_nt: TGTGCTAGTACCCTAGGACTCCGCTCCTACGAGCAGTACTTC

d_call: TRBD2
v_call: TRBV30
j_call: TRBJ2-2
cdr3_aa: CAWSVVAGGTGELFF
cdr3_nt: TGTGCCTGGAGTGTAGTAGCGGGGGGCACCGGGGAGCTGTTTTTT

d_call: TRBD1
v_call: TRBV19
j_call: TRBJ2-3
cdr3_aa: CASSIITGGSDTQYF
cdr3_nt: TGTGCCAGTAGTATAATCACAGGGGGATCAGATACGCAGTATTTT

d_call: NA
v_call: TRBV7-2
j_call: TRBJ2-1
cdr3_aa: CASSLDRNNEQFF
cdr3_nt: TGTGCCAGCAGCTTAGACAGGAACAATGAGCAGTTCTTC